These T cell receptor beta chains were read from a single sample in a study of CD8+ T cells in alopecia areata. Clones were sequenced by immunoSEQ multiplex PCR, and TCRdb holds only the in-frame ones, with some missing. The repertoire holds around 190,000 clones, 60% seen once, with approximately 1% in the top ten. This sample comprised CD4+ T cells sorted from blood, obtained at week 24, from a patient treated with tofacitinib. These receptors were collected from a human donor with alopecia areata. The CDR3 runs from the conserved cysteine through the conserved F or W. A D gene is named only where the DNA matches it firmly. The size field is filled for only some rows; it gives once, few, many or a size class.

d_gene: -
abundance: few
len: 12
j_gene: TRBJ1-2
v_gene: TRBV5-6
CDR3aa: CASSMETYGYTF
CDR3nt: TGTGCCAGCAGTATGGAAACCTATGGCTACACCTTC

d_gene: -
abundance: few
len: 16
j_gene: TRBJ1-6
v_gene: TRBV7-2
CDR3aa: CASSPPGSLTNSPLHF
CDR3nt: TGTGCCAGCAGCCCGCCGGGGAGCCTTACCAATTCACCCCTCCACTTT

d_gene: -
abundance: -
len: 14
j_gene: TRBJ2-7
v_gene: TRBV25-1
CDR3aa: CASSDNSPLREQYF
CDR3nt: TGTGCCAGCAGTGATAACAGTCCCCTACGCGAGCAGTACTTC

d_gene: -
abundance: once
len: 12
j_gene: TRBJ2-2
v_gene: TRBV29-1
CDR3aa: CSVEVVAGELFF
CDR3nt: TGCAGCGTTGAAGTCGTCGCCGGGGAGCTGTTTTTT

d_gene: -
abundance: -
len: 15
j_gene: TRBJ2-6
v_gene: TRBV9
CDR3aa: CASSSRGGGANVLTF
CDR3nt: TGTGCCAGCAGCTCCAGGGGTGGTGGGGCCAACGTCCTGACTTTC

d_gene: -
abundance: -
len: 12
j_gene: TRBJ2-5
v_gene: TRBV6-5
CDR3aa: CASRSGQETQYF
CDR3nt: TGTGCCAGCAGATCCGGACAAGAGACCCAGTACTTC

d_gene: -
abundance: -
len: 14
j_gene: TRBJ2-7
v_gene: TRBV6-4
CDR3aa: CASSPPGRTYEQYF
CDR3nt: TGTGCCAGCAGTCCTCCGGGACGGACCTACGAGCAGTACTTC

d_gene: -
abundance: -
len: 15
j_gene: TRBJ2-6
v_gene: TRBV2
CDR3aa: CASRGFKSGANVLTF
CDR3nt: TGTGCCAGCAGGGGATTTAAGTCTGGGGCCAACGTCCTGACTTTC

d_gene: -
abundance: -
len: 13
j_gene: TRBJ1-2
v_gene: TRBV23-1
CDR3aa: CASSHTGTAGYTF
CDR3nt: TGCGCCAGCAGTCATACCGGGACGGCCGGCTACACCTTC

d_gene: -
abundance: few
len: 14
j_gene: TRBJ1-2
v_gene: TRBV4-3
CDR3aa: CASSQGAGYYGYTF
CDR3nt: TGCGCCAGCAGCCAAGGGGCAGGGTACTATGGCTACACCTTC

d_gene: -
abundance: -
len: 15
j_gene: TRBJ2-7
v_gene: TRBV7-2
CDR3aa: CASSKEQGFPYEQYF
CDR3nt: TGTGCCAGCAGCAAGGAACAGGGTTTTCCTTACGAGCAGTACTTC

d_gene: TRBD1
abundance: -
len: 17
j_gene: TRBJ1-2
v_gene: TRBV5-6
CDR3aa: CASTRDRGPTPAYGYTF
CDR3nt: TGTGCCAGCACCCGGGACAGGGGGCCTACCCCCGCGTATGGCTACACCTTC

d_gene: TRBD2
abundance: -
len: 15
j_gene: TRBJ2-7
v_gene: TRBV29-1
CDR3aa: CSVAGGSGSIHEQYF
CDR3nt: TGCAGCGTTGCCGGGGGGTCAGGGAGTATCCACGAGCAGTACTTC

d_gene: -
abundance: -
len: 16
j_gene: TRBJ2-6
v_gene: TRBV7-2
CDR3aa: CASSAARGSGANVLTF
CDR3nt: TGTGCCAGCAGCGCAGCTCGGGGCTCTGGGGCCAACGTCCTGACTTTC

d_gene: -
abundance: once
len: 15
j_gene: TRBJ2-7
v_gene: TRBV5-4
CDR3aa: CASSTQAGSRNEQYF
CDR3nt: TGTGCCAGCAGTACTCAAGCAGGTAGTCGGAACGAGCAGTACTTC

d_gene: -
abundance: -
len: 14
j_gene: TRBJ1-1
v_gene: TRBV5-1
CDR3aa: CASSSHGSATEAFF
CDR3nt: TGCGCCAGCAGCTCACACGGGTCCGCGACGGAAGCTTTCTTT

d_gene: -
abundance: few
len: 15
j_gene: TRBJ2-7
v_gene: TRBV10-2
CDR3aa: CASSESLPGEIKQYF
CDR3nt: TGCGCCAGCAGTGAGTCGCTCCCAGGGGAGATCAAGCAGTACTTC

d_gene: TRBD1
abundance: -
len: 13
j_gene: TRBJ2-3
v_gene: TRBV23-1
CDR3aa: CASSRSQGAIKYF
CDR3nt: TGCGCCAGCAGTCGCTCCCAGGGGGCCATAAAGTATTTT

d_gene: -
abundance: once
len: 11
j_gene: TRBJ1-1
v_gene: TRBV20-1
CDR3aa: CSALPYTEAFF
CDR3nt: TGCAGTGCACTACCTTACACTGAAGCTTTCTTT

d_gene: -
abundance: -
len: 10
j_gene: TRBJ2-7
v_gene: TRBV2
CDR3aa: CASSVQEQYF
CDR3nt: TGTGCCAGCAGTGTCCAGGAGCAGTACTTC

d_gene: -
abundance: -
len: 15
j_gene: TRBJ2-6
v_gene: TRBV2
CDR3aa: CASSEWPLGANVLTF
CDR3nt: TGTGCCAGCAGTGAATGGCCCCTCGGGGCCAACGTCCTGACTTTC

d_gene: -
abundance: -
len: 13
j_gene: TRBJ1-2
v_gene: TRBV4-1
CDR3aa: CASSQGVAYGYTF
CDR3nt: TGCGCCAGCAGCCAAGGGGTTGCCTATGGCTACACCTTC

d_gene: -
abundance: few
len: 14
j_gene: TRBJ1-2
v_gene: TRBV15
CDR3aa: CATSRDRVEYGYTF
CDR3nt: TGTGCCACCAGCAGAGATAGGGTAGAGTATGGCTACACCTTC

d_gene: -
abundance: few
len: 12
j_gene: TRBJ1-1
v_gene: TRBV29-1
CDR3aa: CSVVRRVAEAFF
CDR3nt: TGCAGCGTTGTACGGAGGGTTGCTGAAGCTTTCTTT

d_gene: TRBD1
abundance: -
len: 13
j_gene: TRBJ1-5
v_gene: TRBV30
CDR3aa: CAWSSGGQQPQHF
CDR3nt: TGTGCCTGGAGTTCAGGGGGGCAGCAGCCCCAGCATTTT

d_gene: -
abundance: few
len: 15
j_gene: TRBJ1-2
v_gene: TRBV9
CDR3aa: CASRTDSRWGYGYTF
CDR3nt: TGTGCCAGCCGTACTGACAGCCGGTGGGGCTATGGCTACACCTTC

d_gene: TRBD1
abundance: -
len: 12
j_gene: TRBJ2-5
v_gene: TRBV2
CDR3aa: CAGGQGEETQYF
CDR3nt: TGTGCCGGGGGACAGGGGGAAGAGACCCAGTACTTC

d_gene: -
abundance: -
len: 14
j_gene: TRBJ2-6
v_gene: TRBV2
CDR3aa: CASGGATGANVLTF
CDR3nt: TGTGCCAGCGGAGGGGCAACTGGGGCCAACGTCCTGACTTTC

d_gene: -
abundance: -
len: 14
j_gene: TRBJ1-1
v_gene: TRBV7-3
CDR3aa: CASSLGGTNTEAFF
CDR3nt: TGTGCCAGCAGCTTAGGCGGGACCAACACTGAAGCTTTCTTT

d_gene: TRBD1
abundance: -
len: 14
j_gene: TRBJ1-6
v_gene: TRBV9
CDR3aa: CASSVGQANSPLHF
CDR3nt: TGTGCCAGCAGCGTGGGACAGGCTAATTCACCCCTCCACTTT

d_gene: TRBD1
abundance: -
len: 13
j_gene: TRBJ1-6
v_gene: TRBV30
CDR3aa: CACVDRADSPLHF
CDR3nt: TGTGCCTGCGTCGACAGGGCGGATTCACCCCTCCACTTT

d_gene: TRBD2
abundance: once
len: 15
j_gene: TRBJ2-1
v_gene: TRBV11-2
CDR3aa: CASTLRLAGYNEQFF
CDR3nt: TGTGCCAGCACCCTTCGACTAGCCGGTTACAATGAGCAGTTCTTC

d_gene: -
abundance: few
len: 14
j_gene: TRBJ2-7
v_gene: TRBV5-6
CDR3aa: CASSLDQGSYEQYF
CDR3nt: TGTGCCAGCAGCTTGGACCAGGGCTCCTACGAGCAGTACTTC

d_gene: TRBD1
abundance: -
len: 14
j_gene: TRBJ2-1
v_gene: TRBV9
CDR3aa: CASSVEAGGEKQFF
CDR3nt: TGTGCCAGCAGCGTAGAGGCAGGGGGCGAGAAGCAGTTCTTC

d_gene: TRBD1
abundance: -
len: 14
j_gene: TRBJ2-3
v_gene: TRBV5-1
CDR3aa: CASSSRDRGDTQYF
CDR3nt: TGCGCCAGCAGCTCCCGGGACAGGGGCGATACGCAGTATTTT

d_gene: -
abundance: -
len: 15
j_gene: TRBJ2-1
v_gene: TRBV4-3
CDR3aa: CASSQEGETYNEQFF
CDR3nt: TGCGCCAGCAGCCAAGAAGGTGAGACCTACAATGAGCAGTTCTTC

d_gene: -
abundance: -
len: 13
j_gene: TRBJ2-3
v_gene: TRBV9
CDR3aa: CASSEDTTDTQYF
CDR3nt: TGTGCCAGCAGCGAGGATACGACAGATACGCAGTATTTT

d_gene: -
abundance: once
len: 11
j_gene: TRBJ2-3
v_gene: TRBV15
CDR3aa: CATGATDTQYF
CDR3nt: TGTGCCACCGGGGCGACAGATACGCAGTATTTT

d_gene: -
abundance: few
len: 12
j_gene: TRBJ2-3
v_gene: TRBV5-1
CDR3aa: CASSLDSDTQYF
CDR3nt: TGCGCCAGCAGCTTGGACTCAGATACGCAGTATTTT

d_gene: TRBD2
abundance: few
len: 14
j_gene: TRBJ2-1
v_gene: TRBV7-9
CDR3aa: CASSPPGTRNEQFF
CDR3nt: TGTGCCAGCAGCCCACCCGGGACTAGAAATGAGCAGTTCTTC

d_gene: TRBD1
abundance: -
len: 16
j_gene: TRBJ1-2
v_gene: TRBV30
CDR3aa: CAWSGQPGQLGAGYTF
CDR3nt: TGTGCCTGGAGTGGCCAGCCGGGACAGCTAGGGGCTGGCTACACCTTC

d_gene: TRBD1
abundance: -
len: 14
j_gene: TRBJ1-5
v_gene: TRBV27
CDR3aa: CASSRTGPSRPQHF
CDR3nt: TGTGCCAGCAGCCGGACAGGGCCCTCTCGGCCCCAGCATTTT

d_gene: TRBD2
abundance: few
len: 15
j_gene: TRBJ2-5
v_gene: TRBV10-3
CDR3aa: CAISDLAGGGETQYF
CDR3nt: TGTGCCATCAGTGATCTAGCGGGGGGCGGAGAGACCCAGTACTTC

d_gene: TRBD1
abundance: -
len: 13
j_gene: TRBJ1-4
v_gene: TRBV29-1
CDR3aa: CSAQGAAGEKLFF
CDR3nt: TGCAGCGCCCAGGGGGCTGCGGGAGAAAAACTGTTTTTT

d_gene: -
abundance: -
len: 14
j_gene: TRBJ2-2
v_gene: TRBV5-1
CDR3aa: CASSLGDKTGELFF
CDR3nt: TGCGCCAGCAGCTTGGGGGACAAGACCGGGGAGCTGTTTTTT

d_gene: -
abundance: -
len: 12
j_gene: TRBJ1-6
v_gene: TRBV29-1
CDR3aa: CQPPGAASPLHF
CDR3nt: TGCCAACCCCCGGGGGCAGCGTCACCCCTCCACTTT

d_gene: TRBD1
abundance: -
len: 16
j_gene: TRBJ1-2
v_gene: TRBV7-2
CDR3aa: CASSTRTGALVYGYTF
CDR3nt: TGTGCCAGCAGCACCCGGACAGGGGCCCTTGTCTATGGCTACACCTTC

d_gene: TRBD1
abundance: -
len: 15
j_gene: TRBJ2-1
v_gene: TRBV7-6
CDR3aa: CASSLLGQGRNEQFF
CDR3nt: TGTGCCAGCAGCTTATTGGGACAGGGGAGAAATGAGCAGTTCTTC

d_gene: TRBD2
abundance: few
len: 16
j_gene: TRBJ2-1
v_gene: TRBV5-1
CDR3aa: CASSLPSGGARSEQFF
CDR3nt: TGCGCCAGCAGCTTGCCTAGCGGGGGGGCCCGGAGTGAGCAGTTCTTC

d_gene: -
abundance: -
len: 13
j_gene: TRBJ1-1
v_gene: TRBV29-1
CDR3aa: CSVGQSWDTEAFF
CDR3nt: TGCAGCGTTGGACAGTCGTGGGACACTGAAGCTTTCTTT

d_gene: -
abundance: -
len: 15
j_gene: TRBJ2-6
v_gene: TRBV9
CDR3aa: CASSVEGSGANVLTF
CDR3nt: TGTGCCAGCAGCGTCGAGGGATCCGGGGCCAACGTCCTGACTTTC

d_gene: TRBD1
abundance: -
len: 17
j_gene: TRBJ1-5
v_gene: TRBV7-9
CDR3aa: CASSFWGTGESNQPQHF
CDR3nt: TGTGCCAGCAGCTTTTGGGGGACAGGGGAGTCCAATCAGCCCCAGCATTTT

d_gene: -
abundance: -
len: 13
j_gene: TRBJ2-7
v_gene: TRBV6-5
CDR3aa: CAKDTAWTHEQYF
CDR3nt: TGTGCCAAAGATACGGCTTGGACCCACGAGCAGTACTTC

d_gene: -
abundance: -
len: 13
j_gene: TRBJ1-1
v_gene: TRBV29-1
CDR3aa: CSVDRVLNTEAFF
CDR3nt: TGCAGCGTCGACCGGGTCTTGAACACTGAAGCTTTCTTT

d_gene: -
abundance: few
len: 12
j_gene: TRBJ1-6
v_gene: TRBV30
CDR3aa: CAWSPGDSPLHF
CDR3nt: TGTGCCTGGAGTCCGGGGGATTCACCCCTCCACTTT

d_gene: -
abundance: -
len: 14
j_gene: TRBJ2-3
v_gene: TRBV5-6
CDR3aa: CASSLSGGADTQYF
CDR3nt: TGTGCCAGCAGCCTATCGGGTGGGGCAGATACGCAGTATTTT

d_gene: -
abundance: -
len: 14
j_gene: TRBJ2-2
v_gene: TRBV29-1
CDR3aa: CSVHLGTNTGELFF
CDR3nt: TGCAGCGTTCATCTGGGAACGAACACCGGGGAGCTGTTTTTT

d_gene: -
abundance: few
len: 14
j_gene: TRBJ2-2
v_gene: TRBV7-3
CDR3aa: CASSSRSRPGELFF
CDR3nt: TGTGCCAGCAGCTCCAGAAGCCGGCCCGGGGAGCTGTTTTTT

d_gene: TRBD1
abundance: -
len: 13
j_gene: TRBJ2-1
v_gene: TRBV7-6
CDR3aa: CASSDRTGNEQFF
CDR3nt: TGTGCCAGCAGCGATCGGACAGGGAATGAGCAGTTCTTC

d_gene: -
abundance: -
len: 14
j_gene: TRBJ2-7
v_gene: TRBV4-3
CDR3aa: CASSPRAGGREQYF
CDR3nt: TGCGCCAGCAGTCCTAGGGCGGGTGGGCGCGAGCAGTACTTC